Presented here are 4 T cell receptor beta chains from one specimen sequenced in a study of cytomegalovirus exposure and HLA in healthy donors. The study ran its PCR with 60 Vbeta and 13 Jbeta primers. Here immunoSEQ multiplex PCR was the method, and the copy in TCRdb shows in-frame clones only, minus some. The data contain 100,000 to 150,000 clones, just under 75% of them seen just once; the ten biggest clones take up around 5%. The sequenced material came from PBMCs. All receptors come from a man aged 60-69 years in good health and CMV-seropositive.

The chain links TRBV5-1 to TRBJ2-5, with TRBD2 matching over 9 bases. From germline, CDR1 is SGHRS and CDR2 YFSETQ. V lost 0 bases, J lost 3 bases, and 3 bases stayed unmatched. There are 15 residues in the CDR3. CDR3 sequence reads: CASSLGVAGEETQYF. In DNA, the CDR3 is TGCGCCAGCAGCTTGGGGGTAGCGGGGGAAGAGACCCAGTACTTC.

This CDR3 is CASSPDRALNEKLFF. For the CDR3, the DNA is TGCGCCAGCAGCCCGGACAGGGCGCTTAATGAAAAACTGTTTTTT. This sequence joins TRBV4-1 and TRBJ1-4, with 8 bases fitting TRBD1. Germline assignment: CDR1 MGHRA and CDR2 YSYEKL. The CDR3 totals 15 residues. Trimming cost V 4 bases and J 4 bases; bases outside gene matches: 5.

In this sample, this clone turned up a few times. This chain uses TRBV10-3 with TRBJ2-3; 8 bases are a match to TRBD2. V gave up 2 bases and J gave up 3 bases; unmatched junction bases: 4. This CDR3 has 15 residues. CDR1 and CDR2 (germline): ENHRY, SYGVKD. CDR3 loop: CAISEDGGDTDTQYF. The DNA of the CDR3 is TGTGCCATCAGTGAGGACGGGGGGGATACAGATACGCAGTATTTT.

This rearrangement joins TRBV7-2 to TRBJ2-3; 10 bases are shared with TRBD2. The germline gives CDR1 SGHTA, CDR2 FQGNSA. After removal of 2 bases from V and 9 bases from J, the junction contained 8 bases not matched to a gene. The CDR3 has 15 amino acids. The CDR3 nucleotides are TGTGCCAGCAGCTTACAAGCGGGGGGGGGTGGCACGCAGTATTTT. Protein: CASSLQAGGGGTQYF.